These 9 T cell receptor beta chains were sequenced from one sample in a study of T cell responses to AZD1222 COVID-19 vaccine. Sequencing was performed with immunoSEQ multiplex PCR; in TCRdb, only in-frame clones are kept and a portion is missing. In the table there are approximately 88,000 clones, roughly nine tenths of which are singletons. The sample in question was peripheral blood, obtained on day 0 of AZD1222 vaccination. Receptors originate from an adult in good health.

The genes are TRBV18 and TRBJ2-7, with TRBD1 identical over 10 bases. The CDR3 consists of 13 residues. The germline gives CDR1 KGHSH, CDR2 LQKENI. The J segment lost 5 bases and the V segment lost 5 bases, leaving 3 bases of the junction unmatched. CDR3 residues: CASSGDRGNEQYF. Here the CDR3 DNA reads TGTGCCAGCTCAGGGGACAGGGGAAACGAGCAGTACTTC.

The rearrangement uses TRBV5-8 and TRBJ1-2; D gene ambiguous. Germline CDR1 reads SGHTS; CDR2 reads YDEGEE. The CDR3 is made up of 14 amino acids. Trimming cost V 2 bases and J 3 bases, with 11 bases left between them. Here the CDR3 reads CASSFWEPDYGYTF. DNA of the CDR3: TGTGCCAGCAGCTTCTGGGAACCCGACTATGGCTACACCTTC.

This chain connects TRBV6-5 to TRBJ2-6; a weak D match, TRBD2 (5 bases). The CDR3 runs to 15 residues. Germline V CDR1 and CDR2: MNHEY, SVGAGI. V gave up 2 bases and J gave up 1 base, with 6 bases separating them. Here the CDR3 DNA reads TGTGCCAGCAGTTACGGACTGTCTGGGGCCAACGTCCTGACTTTC. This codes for CASSYGLSGANVLTF.

The CDR3 protein is CAWSGPGSSTQYF. CDR3 nucleotides: TGTGCCTGGAGTGGGCCAGGCTCATCTACGCAGTATTTT. The J gene is TRBJ2-3, the V gene TRBV30; D not resolved. This CDR3 contains 13 residues. From germline, CDR1 is GTSNPN and CDR2 SVGIG (reference sequence). Deletions cut 1 base from V and 8 bases from J, with 13 bases between.

The CDR3 protein is CASSLAGGPREQFF. In nucleotides, the CDR3 is TGTGCCAGCAGCCTAGCGGGAGGGCCTAGGGAGCAGTTCTTC. The chain recombines TRBV2 with TRBJ2-1, with 12 bases aligning to TRBD2. Germline V lookup: CDR1 SNHLY, CDR2 FYNNEI. There are 14 residues in the CDR3. The V gene end was trimmed by 6 bases and the J gene end by 10 bases; junction bases not matched to a gene: 7.

DNA for the CDR3: TGTGCCAGCAGCAAAGGGGCAGGCTCTGGAAACACCATATATTTT. Protein: CASSKGAGSGNTIYF. The chain couples TRBV21-1 to TRBJ1-3; the D call in the table, TRBD1, was not verified against the DNA. TRBV21-1 is recorded as a pseudogene. CDR3 length: 15 residues.

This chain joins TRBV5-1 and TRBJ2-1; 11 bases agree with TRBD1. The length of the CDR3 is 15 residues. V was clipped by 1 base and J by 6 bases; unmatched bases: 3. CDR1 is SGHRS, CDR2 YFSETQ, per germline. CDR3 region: CASSLFGTGGNEQFF. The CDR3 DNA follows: TGCGCCAGCAGCTTGTTCGGGACAGGGGGCAATGAGCAGTTCTTC.

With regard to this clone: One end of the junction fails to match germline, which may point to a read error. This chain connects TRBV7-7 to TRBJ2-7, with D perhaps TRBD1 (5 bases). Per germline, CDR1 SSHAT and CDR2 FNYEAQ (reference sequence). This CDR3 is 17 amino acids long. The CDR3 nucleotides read TGTGCTAGCAGCTTGGGGCTTGTGGGCCCCAGGTCCTACGAGCAGTACTTC. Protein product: CASSLGLVGPRSYEQYF.

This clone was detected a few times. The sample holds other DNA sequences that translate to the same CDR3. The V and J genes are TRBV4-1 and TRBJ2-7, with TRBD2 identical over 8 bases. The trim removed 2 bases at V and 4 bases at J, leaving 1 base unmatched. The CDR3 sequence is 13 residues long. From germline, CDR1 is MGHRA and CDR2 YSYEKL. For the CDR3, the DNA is TGCGCCAGCAGCCAAACTAGCGGATACGAGCAGTACTTC. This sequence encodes CASSQTSGYEQYF.